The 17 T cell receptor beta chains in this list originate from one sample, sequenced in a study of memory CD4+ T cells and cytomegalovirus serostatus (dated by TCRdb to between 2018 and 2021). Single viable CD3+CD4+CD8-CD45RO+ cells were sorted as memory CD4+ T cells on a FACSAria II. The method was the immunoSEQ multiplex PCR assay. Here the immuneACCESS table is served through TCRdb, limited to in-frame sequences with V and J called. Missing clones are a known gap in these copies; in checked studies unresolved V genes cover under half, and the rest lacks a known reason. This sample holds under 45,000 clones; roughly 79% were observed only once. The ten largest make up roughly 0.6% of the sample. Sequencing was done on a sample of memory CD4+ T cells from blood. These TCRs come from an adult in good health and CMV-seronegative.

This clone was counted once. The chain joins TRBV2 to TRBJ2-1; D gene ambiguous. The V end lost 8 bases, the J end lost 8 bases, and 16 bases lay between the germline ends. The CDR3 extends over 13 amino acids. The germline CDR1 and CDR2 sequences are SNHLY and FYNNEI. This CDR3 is CASGDPGVDEQFF. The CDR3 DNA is TGTGCCAGCGGAGACCCAGGCGTCGATGAGCAGTTCTTC.

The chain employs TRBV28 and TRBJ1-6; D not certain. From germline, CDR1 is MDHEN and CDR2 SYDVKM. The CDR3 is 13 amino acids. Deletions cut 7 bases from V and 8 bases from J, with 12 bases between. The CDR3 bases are TGTGCCAGCACGTTACCGGGATATTCACCCCTCCACTTT. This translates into CASTLPGYSPLHF.

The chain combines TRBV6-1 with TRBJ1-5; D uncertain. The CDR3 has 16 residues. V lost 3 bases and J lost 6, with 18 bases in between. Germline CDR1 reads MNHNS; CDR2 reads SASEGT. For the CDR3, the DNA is TGTGCCAGCAGTGAGTCGCGAAGGAATGGAGGTCAGCCCCAGCATTTT. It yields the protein CASSESRRNGGQPQHF.

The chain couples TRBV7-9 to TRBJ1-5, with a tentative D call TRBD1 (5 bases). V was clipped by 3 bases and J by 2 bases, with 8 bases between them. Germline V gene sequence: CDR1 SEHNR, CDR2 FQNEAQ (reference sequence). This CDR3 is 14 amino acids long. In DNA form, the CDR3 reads TGTGCCAGCAGCTTTTTGGGGGGCAATCAGCCCCAGCATTTT. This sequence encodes CASSFLGGNQPQHF.

CDR3 in amino acids: CSVAQSYEQYF. The DNA of the CDR3 is TGCAGCGTTGCACAGTCCTACGAGCAGTACTTC. The chain has TRBV29-1 and TRBJ2-7; D ambiguous. CDR1 and CDR2 (germline): SQVTM, ANQGSEA. V was cut by 4 bases and J by 1 base, with 5 bases left in between. This CDR3 has 11 residues.

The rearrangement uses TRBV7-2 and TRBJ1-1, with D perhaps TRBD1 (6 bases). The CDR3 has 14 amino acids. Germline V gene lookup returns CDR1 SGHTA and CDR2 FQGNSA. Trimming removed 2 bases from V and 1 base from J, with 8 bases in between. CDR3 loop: CASSLIQGNTEAFF. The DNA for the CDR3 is TGTGCCAGCAGCTTAATACAGGGGAACACTGAAGCTTTCTTT.

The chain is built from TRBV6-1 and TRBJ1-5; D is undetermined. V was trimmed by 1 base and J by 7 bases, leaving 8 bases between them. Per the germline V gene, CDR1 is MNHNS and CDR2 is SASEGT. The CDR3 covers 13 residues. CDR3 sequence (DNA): TGTGCCAGCAGTGAAGAAAGAGTCCAGCCCCAGCATTTT. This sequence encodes CASSEERVQPQHF.

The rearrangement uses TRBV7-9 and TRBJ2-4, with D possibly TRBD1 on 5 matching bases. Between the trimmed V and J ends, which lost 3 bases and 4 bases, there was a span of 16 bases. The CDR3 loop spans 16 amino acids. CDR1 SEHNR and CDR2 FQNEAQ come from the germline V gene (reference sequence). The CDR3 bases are TGTGCCAGCAGCTTCGACAGACCCTTAGGAAAAAACATTCAGTACTTC. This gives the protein CASSFDRPLGKNIQYF.

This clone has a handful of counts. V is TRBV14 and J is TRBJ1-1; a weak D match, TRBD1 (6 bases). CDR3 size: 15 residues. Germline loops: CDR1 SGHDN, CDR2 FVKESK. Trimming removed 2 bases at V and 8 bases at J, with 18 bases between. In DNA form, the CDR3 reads TGTGCCAGCAGCCAACGTACAGGGTTAGCGGGAGAAGCTTTCTTT. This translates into CASSQRTGLAGEAFF.

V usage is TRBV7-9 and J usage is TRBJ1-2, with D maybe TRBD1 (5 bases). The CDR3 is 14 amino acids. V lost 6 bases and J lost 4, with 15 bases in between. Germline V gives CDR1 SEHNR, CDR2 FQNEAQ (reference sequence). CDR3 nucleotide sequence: TGTGCCAGCAGTCCTCAAGGGACCTTCTATGGCTACACCTTC. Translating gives CASSPQGTFYGYTF.

This CDR3 is CASSYPAGGRADTQYF. In DNA form, the CDR3 reads TGTGCCAGCAGCTACCCAGCGGGGGGGCGGGCAGATACGCAGTATTTT. This chain joins TRBV5-4 and TRBJ2-3; TRBD2 matches at 10 bases. V lost 3 bases, J lost 4 bases, and 8 bases stayed unmatched. The CDR3 has 16 amino acids. Germline values: CDR1 SGHNT, CDR2 YYREEE (reference sequence).

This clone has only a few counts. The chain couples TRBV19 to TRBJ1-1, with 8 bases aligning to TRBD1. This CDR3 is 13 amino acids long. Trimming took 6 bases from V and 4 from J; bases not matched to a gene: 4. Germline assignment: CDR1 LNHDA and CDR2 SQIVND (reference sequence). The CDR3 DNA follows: TGTGCCAGTAGGAACAGGGGGGTCACTGAAGCTTTCTTT. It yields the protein CASRNRGVTEAFF.

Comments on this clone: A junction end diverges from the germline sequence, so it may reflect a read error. CDR3 nucleotide sequence: TGTGCCAGCAGCGGGGGACTAGCGGGGGGGAGTATTGGGATCTTC. This sequence encodes CASSGGLAGGSIGIF. V is TRBV5-6 and J is TRBJ2-1; TRBD2 matches 16 bases. Germline-derived CDR1 and CDR2 are SGHDT and YYEEEE. CDR3 size: 15 residues.

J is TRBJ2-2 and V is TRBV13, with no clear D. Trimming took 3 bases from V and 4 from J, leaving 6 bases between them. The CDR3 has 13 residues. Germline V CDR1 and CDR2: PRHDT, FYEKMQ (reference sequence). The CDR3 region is CASSFSLTGELFF. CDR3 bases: TGTGCCAGCAGCTTTAGCCTCACCGGGGAGCTGTTTTTT.

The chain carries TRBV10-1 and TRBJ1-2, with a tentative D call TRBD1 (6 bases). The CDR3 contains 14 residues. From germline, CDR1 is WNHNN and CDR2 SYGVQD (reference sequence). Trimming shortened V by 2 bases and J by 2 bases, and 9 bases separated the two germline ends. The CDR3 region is CASSEAGQNYGYTF. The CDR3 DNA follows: TGCGCCAGCAGTGAGGCAGGACAGAACTATGGCTACACCTTC.

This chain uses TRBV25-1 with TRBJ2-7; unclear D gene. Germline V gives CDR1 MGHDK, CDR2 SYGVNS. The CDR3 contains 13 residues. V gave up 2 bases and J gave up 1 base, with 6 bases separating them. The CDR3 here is CASSEEVSYEQYF. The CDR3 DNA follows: TGTGCCAGCAGTGAAGAAGTATCCTACGAGCAGTACTTC.

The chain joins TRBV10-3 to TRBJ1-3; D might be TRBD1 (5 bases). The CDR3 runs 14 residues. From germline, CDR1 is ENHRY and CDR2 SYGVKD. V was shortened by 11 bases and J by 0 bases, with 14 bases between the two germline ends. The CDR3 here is CAASRESSGNTIYF. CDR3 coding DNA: TGTGCCGCCTCCAGGGAGAGCTCTGGAAACACCATATATTTT.